Below are 15 T cell receptor beta chains sequenced from a single sample in a study of blood T cell repertoires in COVID-19. TCRdb keeps only in-frame clones here, not all; method: immunoSEQ multiplex PCR. The sample has fewer than 300,000 clones, 85% to 90% seen once. The sample comprised peripheral blood. These receptors all come from a man younger than 40 with acute or convalescent COVID-19.

This clone was picked up a small number of times. The identical CDR3 is also encoded by other nucleotide sequences in the sample. The chain employs TRBV18 and TRBJ1-3; no definite D call. Trimming left V 2 bases short and J 0 bases short, with 5 bases between. The CDR3 consists of 14 residues. Germline V gene sequence: CDR1 KGHSH, CDR2 LQKENI. The CDR3 DNA follows: TGTGCCAGCTCACCAGGTAGCTCTGGAAACACCATATATTTT. Translated, it gives CASSPGSSGNTIYF.

This clone was counted once. The V call is TRBV3-1 (or the pseudogene TRBV3-2), the J call TRBJ1-2; D not certain. CDR3 length: 16 amino acids. The V end was cut by 4 bases, the J end by 3 bases, with 18 bases between. The germline CDR1 and CDR2 sequences are LGHDT and YNNKEL (reference sequence). CDR3: CASSRERGLSYYGYTF. DNA for the CDR3: TGTGCCAGCAGCCGAGAACGAGGGCTTAGCTACTATGGCTACACCTTC.

This clone showed up just a few times. The chain recombines TRBV30 with TRBJ1-6; tentatively, D is TRBD1 (5 bases). CDR3 length: 13 amino acids. V was trimmed by 8 bases and J by 4 bases, leaving 12 bases between them. Germline V CDR1 and CDR2: GTSNPN, SVGIG (reference sequence). CDR3 residues: CAGTQGYNSPLHF. CDR3 DNA: TGTGCCGGGACCCAGGGTTATAATTCACCCCTCCACTTT.

This chain joins TRBV11-3 and TRBJ2-3; the match to TRBD1 covers 11 bases. Germline CDR1 is SGHNT and CDR2 is YENEEA. CDR3 length: 18 amino acids. Trimming at V came to 3 bases and at J to 4 bases, leaving 12 bases not matched to a gene. CDR3 sequence: CASSFQRTGTGGSDTQYF. The CDR3 DNA reads TGTGCCAGCAGCTTTCAACGAACCGGGACAGGGGGATCAGATACGCAGTATTTT.

The J gene is TRBJ1-1, the V gene TRBV19, with 10 bases fitting TRBD1. CDR3 length: 15 residues. Losses at the gene ends were 4 bases for V and 2 bases for J; bases not matched to a gene: 4. Germline V CDR1 and CDR2: LNHDA, SQIVND (reference sequence). The CDR3 spells CASSTMTGGNTEAFF. The DNA for the CDR3 is TGTGCCAGTAGTACTATGACAGGGGGCAACACTGAAGCTTTCTTT.

J is TRBJ2-3 and V is TRBV6-6, with TRBD1 as a possible D gene (5 bases). The CDR3 contains 14 residues. Trimming stripped 5 bases from V and 6 bases from J, with 15 bases between. Germline CDR1 is MNHNY and CDR2 is SVGAGI (reference sequence). The CDR3 loop is CASSPWSAGDTQYF. For the CDR3, the DNA is TGTGCCAGCAGTCCCTGGTCCGCAGGGGATACGCAGTATTTT.

V is TRBV2 and J is TRBJ2-7, with 7 bases identical to TRBD1. V dropped 6 bases and J dropped 5; count of bases not matched to a gene: 7. Germline-derived CDR1 and CDR2 are SNHLY and FYNNEI. This CDR3 contains 13 residues. CDR3 nucleotides: TGTGCCAGCAGGGACAGGTTAAGGGACGAGCAGTACTTC. The encoded protein is CASRDRLRDEQYF.

The chain uses TRBV11-2 and TRBJ1-2, with 7 positions matching TRBD1. CDR3 length: 16 residues. Trimming took 5 bases from V and 4 from J; bases not matched to a gene: 13. Germline V gene data show CDR1 as SGHAT and CDR2 as FQNNGV. The CDR3 nucleotides read TGTGCCAGCAGCCTCTACTCGACAGGGCCCCTCTATGGCTACACCTTC. As protein: CASSLYSTGPLYGYTF.

V and J are TRBV19 and TRBJ2-5; a weak D match, TRBD1 (5 bases). The ends were cut back, 4 bases at V and 5 bases at J, with 8 bases in the middle. The CDR3 covers 12 residues. Per the germline V gene, CDR1 is LNHDA and CDR2 is SQIVND (reference sequence). CDR3 sequence reads: CASSKNRETQYF. In DNA, the CDR3 is TGTGCCAGTAGTAAGAACAGGGAGACCCAGTACTTC. Full variable domain (rest looked up from reference TRBV19 and TRBJ2-5): DGGITQSPKYLFRKEGQNVTLSCEQNLNHDAMYWYRQDPGQGLRLIYYSQIVNDFQKGDIAEGYSVSREKKESFPLTVTSAQKNPTAFYLCASSKNRETQYFGPGTRLLVL.

This chain joins TRBV7-3 and TRBJ2-1, with TRBD2 identical over 8 bases. CDR1 and CDR2 from the germline V gene are SGHTA and FQGTGA. The CDR3 extends over 15 amino acids. The V gene end was trimmed by 6 bases and the J gene end by 0 bases; junction bases not matched to a gene: 4. Here the CDR3 reads CASSFSGSSYNEQFF. The DNA for the CDR3 is TGTGCCAGCAGTTTCAGCGGGAGCTCCTACAATGAGCAGTTCTTC.

V is TRBV2 and J is TRBJ1-5, with 7 bases matching TRBD1. The CDR3 contains 13 residues. Trimming took 6 bases from V and 1 from J; bases not matched to a gene: 0. From germline, CDR1 is SNHLY and CDR2 FYNNEI. DNA of the CDR3: TGTGCCAGCAGACAGGGGAGCAATCAGCCCCAGCATTTT. This gives the protein CASRQGSNQPQHF.

The genes are TRBV5-6 and TRBJ2-6; perhaps TRBD1 as D (5 bases). The CDR3 sequence is 15 residues long. Germline loops: CDR1 SGHDT, CDR2 YYEEEE. Trimming stripped 2 bases from V and 1 base from J, with 7 bases between. In DNA form, the CDR3 reads TGTGCCAGCAGCTTTGCAGGGTCTGGGGCCAACGTCCTGACTTTC. It codes for CASSFAGSGANVLTF.

Note on this clone: One end of the junction fails to match germline, which may point to a read error. This chain links TRBV2 with TRBJ1-2; the match to TRBD1 covers 9 bases. This CDR3 contains 15 residues. Germline CDR1 and CDR2: SNHLY and FYNNEI. Written as DNA, the CDR3 is TGTGCCAGCCGTGACAGGACAGGGGACGGCTATGGCTACACCTTC. Encoded protein: CASRDRTGDGYGYTF.

The genes are TRBV4-1 and TRBJ2-5; 7 positions match TRBD2. V lost 2 bases to trimming and J lost 5 bases; unmatched junction nucleotides: 5. The CDR3 covers 14 residues. In germline, CDR1 is MGHRA, CDR2 YSYEKL. CDR3 region: CASSQITLAETQYF. The DNA for the CDR3 is TGCGCCAGCAGCCAAATAACACTAGCGGAGACCCAGTACTTC.

CDR3: CASSFDREFGTEAFF. The CDR3, as DNA: TGTGCCAGCAGCTTCGACAGGGAGTTTGGCACTGAAGCTTTCTTT. V usage is TRBV6-5 and J usage is TRBJ1-1, with 7 bases that match TRBD1. Germline CDR1 and CDR2: MNHEY and SVGAGI. This CDR3 region has 15 residues. V trimming: 6 bases; J trimming: 4 bases; junction bases outside the gene matches: 11.